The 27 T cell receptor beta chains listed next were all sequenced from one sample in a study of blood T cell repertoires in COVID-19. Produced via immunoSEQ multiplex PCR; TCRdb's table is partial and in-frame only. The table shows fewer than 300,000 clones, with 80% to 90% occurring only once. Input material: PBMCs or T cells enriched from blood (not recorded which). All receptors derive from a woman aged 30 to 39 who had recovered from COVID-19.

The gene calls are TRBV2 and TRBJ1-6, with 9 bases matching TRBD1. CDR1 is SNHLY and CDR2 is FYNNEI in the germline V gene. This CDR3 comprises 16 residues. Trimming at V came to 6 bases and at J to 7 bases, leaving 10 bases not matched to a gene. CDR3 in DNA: TGTGCCAGCAGCGGGGGACAGGGATTACCGAATTCACCCCTCCACTTT. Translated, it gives CASSGGQGLPNSPLHF.

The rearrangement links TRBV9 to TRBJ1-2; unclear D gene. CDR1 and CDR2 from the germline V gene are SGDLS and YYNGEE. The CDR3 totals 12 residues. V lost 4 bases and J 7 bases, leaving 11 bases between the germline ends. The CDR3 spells CASSPNGGGYTF. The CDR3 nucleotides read TGTGCCAGCAGCCCTAATGGCGGTGGCTACACCTTC.

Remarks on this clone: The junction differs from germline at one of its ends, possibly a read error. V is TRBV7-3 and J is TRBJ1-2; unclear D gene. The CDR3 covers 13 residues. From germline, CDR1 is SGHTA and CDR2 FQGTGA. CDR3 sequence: CASSLTHRDGYTF. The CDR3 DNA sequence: TGTGCCAGCAGCCTAACCCATCGGGATGGCTACACCTTC.

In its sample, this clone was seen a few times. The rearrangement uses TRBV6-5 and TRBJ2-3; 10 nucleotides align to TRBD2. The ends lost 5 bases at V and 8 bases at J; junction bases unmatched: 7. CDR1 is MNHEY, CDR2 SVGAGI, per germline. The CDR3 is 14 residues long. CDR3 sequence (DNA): TGTGCCAGCAGTCCACCTCTAGCGGGGGCTACGCAGTATTTT. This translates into CASSPPLAGATQYF.

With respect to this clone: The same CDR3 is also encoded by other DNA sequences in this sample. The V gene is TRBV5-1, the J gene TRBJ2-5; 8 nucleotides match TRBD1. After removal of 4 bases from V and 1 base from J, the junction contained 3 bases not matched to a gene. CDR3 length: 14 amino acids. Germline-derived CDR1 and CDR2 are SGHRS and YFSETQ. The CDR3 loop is CASSLGQGQETQYF. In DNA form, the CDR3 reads TGCGCCAGCAGCCTTGGACAGGGCCAAGAGACCCAGTACTTC.

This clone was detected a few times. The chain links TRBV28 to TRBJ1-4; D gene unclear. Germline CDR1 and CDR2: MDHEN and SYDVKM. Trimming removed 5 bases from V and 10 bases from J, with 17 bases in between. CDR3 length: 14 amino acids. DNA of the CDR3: TGTGCCAGCAGTCCAGAGATATTCGGCGGAAAACTGTTTTTT. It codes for CASSPEIFGGKLFF.

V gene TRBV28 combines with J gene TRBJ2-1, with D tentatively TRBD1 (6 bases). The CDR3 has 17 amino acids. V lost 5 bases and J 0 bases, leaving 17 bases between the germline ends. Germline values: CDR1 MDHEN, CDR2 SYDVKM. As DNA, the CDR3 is TGTGCCAGCAGTCCACCGGGACAAATGAGCTCCTACAATGAGCAGTTCTTC. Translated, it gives CASSPPGQMSSYNEQFF.

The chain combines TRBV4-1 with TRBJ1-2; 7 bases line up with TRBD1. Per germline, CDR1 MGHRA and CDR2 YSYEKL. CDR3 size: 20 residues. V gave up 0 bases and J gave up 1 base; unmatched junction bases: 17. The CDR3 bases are TGCGCCAGCAGCCAAGATCGGACAGGATTAGGTCGGCTTTTTAACTATGGCTACACCTTC. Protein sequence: CASSQDRTGLGRLFNYGYTF.

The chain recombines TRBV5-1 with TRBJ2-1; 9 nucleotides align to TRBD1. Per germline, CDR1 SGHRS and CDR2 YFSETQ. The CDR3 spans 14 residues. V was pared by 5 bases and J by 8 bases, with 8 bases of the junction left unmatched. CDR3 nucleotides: TGCGCCAGCAGGAACAGGGGGCCACGGCATGAGCAGTTCTTC. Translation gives CASRNRGPRHEQFF. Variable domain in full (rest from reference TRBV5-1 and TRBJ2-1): KAGVTQTPRYLIKTRGQQVTLSCSPISGHRSVSWYQQTPGQGLQFLFEYFSETQRNKGNFPGRFSGRQFSNSRSEMNVSTLELGDSALYLCASRNRGPRHEQFFGPGTRLTVL.

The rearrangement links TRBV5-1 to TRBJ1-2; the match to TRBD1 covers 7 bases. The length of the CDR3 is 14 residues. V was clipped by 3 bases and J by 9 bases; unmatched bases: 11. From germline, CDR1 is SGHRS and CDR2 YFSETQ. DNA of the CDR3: TGCGCCAGCAGCTCGGTCGAGGACAGGCGGAGCTACACCTTC. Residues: CASSSVEDRRSYTF.

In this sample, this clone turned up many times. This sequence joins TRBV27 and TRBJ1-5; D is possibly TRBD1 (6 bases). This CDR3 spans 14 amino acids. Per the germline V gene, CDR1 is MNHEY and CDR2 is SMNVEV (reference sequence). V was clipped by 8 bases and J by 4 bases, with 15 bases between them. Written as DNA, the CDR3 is TGTGCCAGCTCCACTCACACAGGGAATCAGCCCCAGCATTTT. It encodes CASSTHTGNQPQHF.

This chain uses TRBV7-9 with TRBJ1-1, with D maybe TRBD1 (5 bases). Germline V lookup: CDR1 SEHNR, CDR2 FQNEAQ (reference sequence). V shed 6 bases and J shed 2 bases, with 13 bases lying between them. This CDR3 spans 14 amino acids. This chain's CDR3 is CASSLADSNTEAFF. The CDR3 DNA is TGTGCCAGCAGTTTGGCTGACAGTAACACTGAAGCTTTCTTT.

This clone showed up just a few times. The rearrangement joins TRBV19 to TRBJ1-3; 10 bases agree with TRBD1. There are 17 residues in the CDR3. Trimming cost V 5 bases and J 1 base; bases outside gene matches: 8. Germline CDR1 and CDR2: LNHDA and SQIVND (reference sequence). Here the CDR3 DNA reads TGTGCCAGTAGTTTGAGGCCGGGACAGGGGTCTGGAAACACCATATATTTT. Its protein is CASSLRPGQGSGNTIYF.

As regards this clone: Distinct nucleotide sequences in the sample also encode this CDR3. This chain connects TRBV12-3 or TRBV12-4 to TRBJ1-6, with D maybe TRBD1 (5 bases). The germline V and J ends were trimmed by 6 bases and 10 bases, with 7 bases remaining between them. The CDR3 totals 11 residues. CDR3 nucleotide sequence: TGTGCCAGCAGCAGGGTATCACCCCTCCACTTT. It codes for CASSRVSPLHF.

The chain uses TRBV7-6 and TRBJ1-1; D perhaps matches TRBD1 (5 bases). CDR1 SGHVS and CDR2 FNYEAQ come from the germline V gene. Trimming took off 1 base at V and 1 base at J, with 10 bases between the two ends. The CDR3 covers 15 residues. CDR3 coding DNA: TGTGCCAGCAGCTTAGTTGGCGGACAGAACACTGAAGCTTTCTTT. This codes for CASSLVGGQNTEAFF. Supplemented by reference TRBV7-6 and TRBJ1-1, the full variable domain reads GAGVSQSPRYKVTKRGQDVALRCDPISGHVSLYWYRQALGQGPEFLTYFNYEAQQDKSGLPNDRFSAERPEGSISTLTIQRTEQRDSAMYRCASSLVGGQNTEAFFGQGTRLTVV.

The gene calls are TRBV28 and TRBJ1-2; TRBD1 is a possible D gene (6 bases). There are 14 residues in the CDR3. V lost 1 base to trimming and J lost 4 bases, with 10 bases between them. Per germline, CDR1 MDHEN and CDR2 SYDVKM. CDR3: CASSLSGGRYGYTF. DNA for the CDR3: TGTGCCAGCAGTTTATCCGGGGGGCGCTATGGCTACACCTTC.

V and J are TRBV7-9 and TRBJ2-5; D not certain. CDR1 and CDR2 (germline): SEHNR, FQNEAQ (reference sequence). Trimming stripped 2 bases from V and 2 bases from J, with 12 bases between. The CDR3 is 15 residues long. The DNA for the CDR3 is TGTGCCAGCAGCTTAACGGGTTCCAGACAAGAGACCCAGTACTTC. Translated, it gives CASSLTGSRQETQYF.

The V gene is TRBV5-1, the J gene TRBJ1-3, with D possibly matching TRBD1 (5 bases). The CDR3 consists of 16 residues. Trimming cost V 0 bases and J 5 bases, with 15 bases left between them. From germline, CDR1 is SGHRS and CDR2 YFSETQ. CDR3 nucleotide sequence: TGCGCCAGCAGCTTGGATGGGGGGAGTTCCAGAAACACCATATATTTT. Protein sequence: CASSLDGGSSRNTIYF.

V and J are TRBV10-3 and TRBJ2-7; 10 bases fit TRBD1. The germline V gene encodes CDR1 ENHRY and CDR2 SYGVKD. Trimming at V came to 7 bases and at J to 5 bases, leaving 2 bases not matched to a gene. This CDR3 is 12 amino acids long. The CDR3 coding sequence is TGTGCCATCAATGACAGGGGGCACGAGCAGTACTTC. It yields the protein CAINDRGHEQYF.

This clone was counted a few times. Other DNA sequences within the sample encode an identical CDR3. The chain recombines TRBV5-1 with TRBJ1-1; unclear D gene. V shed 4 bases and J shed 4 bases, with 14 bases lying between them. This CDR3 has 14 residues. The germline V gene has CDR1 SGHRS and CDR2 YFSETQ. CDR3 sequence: CASSPSREGTEAFF. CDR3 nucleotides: TGCGCCAGCAGCCCAAGCCGGGAGGGCACTGAAGCTTTCTTT. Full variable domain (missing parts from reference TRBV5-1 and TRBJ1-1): KAGVTQTPRYLIKTRGQQVTLSCSPISGHRSVSWYQQTPGQGLQFLFEYFSETQRNKGNFPGRFSGRQFSNSRSEMNVSTLELGDSALYLCASSPSREGTEAFFGQGTRLTVV.

CDR3 region: CASSPTQGSNQPQHF. The CDR3 region has the DNA TGTGCCAGCTCACCAACGCAGGGCAGCAATCAGCCCCAGCATTTT. This rearrangement joins TRBV18 to TRBJ1-5; D perhaps matches TRBD1 (5 bases). The germline CDR1 and CDR2 sequences are KGHSH and LQKENI. Between the trimmed V and J ends, which lost 2 bases and 1 base, there was a span of 9 bases. CDR3 size: 15 residues.

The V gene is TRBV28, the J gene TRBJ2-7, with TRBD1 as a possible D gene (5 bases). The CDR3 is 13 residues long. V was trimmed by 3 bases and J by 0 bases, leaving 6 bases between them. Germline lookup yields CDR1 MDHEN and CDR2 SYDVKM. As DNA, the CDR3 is TGTGCCAGCAGTTTCAGGGCCTCCTACGAGCAGTACTTC. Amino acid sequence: CASSFRASYEQYF.

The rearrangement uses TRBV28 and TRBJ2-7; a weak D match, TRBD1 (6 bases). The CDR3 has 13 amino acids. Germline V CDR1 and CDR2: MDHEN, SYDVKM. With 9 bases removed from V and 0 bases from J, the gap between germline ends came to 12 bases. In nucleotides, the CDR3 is TGTGCCAGTAAGGGGGACGGCTCCTACGAGCAGTACTTC. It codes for CASKGDGSYEQYF.

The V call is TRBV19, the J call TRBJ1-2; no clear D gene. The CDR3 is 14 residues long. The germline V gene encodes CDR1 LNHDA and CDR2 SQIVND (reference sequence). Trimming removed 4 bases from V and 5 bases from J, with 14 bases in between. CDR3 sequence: CASSTGGPWYGYTF. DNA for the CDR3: TGTGCCAGTAGTACCGGAGGACCGTGGTATGGCTACACCTTC.

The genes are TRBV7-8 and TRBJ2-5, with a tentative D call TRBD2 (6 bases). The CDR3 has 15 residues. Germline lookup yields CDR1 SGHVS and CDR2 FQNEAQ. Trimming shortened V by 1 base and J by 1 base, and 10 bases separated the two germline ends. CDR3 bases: TGTGCCAGCAGCTTAGAGGGCGGGACCCAAGAGACCCAGTACTTC. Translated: CASSLEGGTQETQYF.

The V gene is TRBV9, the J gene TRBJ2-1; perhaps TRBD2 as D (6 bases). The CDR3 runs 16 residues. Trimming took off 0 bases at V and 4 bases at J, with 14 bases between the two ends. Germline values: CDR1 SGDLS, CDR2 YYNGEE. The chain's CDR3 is CASSVALAAQYNEQFF. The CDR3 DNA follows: TGTGCCAGCAGCGTAGCTTTAGCGGCGCAATACAATGAGCAGTTCTTC.

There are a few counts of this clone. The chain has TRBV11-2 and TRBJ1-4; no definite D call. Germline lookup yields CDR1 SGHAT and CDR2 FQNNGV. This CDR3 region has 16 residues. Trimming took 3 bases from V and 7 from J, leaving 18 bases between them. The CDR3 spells CASSFVPLPEGEKLFF. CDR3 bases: TGTGCCAGCAGCTTTGTCCCCCTCCCGGAGGGTGAAAAACTGTTTTTT.